What follows are 4 T cell receptor beta chains derived from one specimen sequenced in a study of cytomegalovirus exposure and HLA in healthy donors. 13 Jbeta primers and 60 Vbeta primers were used for the PCR. Produced via immunoSEQ multiplex PCR; TCRdb's table is partial and in-frame only. In total, the table holds some 76,000 clones. The sequenced sample consisted of PBMCs. These receptors were collected from a female donor in good health and CMV-seropositive.

The V call is TRBV30, the J call TRBJ2-7; maybe TRBD2 (5 bases). Trimming removed 3 bases from V and 2 bases from J, with 17 bases in between. The CDR3 is made up of 15 amino acids. Germline V gene data show CDR1 as GTSNPN and CDR2 as SVGIG (reference sequence). CDR3 sequence reads: CAWRPSGRLTYEQYF. The CDR3 DNA reads TGTGCCTGGAGGCCCTCGGGAAGATTAACCTACGAGCAGTACTTC.

The rearrangement uses TRBV7-9 and TRBJ1-1; 8 positions match TRBD1. This CDR3 region has 14 residues. The germline V gene encodes CDR1 SEHNR and CDR2 FQNEAQ (reference sequence). Germline trimming cut 4 bases from V and 1 base from J; bases unmatched to any gene: 2. CDR3 in amino acids: CASSSGQANTEAFF. The CDR3 DNA is TGTGCCAGCAGCTCGGGACAGGCGAACACTGAAGCTTTCTTT.

The rearrangement links TRBV4-3 to TRBJ2-7, with D tentatively TRBD1 (5 bases). Germline V CDR1 and CDR2: LGHNA, YSLEER. V was trimmed by 1 base and J by 2 bases, leaving 9 bases between them. The CDR3 sequence is 14 residues long. The CDR3 region has the DNA TGCGCCAGCAGCCAAGCACAGGCCGCCTACGAGCAGTACTTC. This encodes CASSQAQAAYEQYF.

The chain couples TRBV28 to TRBJ1-1; TRBD1 matches at 8 bases. The CDR3 is 16 residues long. Germline CDR1 and CDR2: MDHEN and SYDVKM. The ends lost 7 bases at V and 0 bases at J; junction bases unmatched: 10. As DNA, the CDR3 is TGTGCCAGCACTTCCGCGACAGGGGTTATGAACACTGAAGCTTTCTTT. Its protein is CASTSATGVMNTEAFF.